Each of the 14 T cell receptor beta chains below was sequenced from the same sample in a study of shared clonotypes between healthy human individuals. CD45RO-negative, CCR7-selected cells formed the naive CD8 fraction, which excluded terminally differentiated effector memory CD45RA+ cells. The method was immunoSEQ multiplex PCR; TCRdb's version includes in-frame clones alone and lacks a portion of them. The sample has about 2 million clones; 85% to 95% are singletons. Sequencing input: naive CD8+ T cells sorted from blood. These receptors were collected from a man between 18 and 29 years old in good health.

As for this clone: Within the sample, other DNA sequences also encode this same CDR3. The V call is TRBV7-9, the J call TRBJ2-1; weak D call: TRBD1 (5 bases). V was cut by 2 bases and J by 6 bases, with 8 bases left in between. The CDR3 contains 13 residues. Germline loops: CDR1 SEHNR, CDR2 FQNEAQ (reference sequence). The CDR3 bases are TGTGCCAGCAGCTTAACGACAGTCAATGAGCAGTTCTTC. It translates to CASSLTTVNEQFF.

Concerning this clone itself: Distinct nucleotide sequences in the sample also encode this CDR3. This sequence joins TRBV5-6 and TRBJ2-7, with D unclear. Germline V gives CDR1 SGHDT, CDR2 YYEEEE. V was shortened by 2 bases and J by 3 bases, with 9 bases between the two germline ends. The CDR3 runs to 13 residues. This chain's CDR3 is CASSFWGNYEQYF. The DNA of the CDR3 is TGTGCCAGCAGCTTTTGGGGTAACTACGAGCAGTACTTC. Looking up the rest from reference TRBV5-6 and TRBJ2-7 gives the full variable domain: DAGVTQSPTHLIKTRGQQVTLRCSPKSGHDTVSWYQQALGQGPQFIFQYYEEEERQRGNFPDRFSGHQFPNYSSELNVNALLLGDSALYLCASSFWGNYEQYFGPGTRLTVT.

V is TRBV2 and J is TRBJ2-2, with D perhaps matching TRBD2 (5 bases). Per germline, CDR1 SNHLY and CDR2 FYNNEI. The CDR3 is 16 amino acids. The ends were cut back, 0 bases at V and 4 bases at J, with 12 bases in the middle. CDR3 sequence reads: CASSEAFGGSTGELFF. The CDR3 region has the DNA TGTGCCAGCAGTGAAGCGTTTGGAGGAAGCACCGGGGAGCTGTTTTTT.

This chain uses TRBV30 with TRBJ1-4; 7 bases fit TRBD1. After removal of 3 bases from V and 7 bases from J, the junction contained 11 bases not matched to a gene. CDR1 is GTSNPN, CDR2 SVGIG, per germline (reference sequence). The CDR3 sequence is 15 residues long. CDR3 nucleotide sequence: TGTGCCTGGAGCGCCTTAGTGGGGACAGCTGAAAAACTGTTTTTT. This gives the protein CAWSALVGTAEKLFF.

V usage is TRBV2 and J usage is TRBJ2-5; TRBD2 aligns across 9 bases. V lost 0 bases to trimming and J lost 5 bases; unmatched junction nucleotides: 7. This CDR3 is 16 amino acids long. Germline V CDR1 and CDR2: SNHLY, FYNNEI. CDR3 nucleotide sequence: TGTGCCAGCAGTGAAGCTTTAGCGGGGGCTTGGGAGACCCAGTACTTC. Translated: CASSEALAGAWETQYF.

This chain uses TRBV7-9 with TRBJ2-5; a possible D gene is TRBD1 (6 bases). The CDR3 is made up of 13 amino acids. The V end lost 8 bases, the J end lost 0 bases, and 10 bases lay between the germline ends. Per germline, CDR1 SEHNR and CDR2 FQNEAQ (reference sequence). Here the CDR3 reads CASGDTNQETQYF. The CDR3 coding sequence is TGTGCCAGCGGGGACACCAACCAAGAGACCCAGTACTTC.

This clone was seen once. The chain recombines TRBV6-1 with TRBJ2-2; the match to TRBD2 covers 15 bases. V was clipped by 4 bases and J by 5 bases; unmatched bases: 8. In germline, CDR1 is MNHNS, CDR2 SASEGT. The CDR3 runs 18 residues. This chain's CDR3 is CASSGRTSGGAETGELFF. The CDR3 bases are TGTGCCAGCAGTGGGAGGACTAGCGGGGGGGCCGAGACCGGGGAGCTGTTTTTT.

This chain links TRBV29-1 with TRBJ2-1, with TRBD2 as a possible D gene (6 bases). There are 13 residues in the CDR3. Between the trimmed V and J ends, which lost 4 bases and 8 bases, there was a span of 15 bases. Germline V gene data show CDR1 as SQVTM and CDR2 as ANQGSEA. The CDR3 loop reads CSVGLTSLHEQFF. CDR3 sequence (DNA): TGCAGCGTTGGACTAACTAGCTTGCATGAGCAGTTCTTC.

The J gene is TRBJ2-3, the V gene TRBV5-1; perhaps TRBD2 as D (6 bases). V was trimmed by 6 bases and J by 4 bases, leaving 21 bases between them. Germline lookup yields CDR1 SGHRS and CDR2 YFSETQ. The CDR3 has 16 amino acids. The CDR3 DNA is TGCGCCAGCACTCAGGAGGGCACGGCCCTGTCAGATACGCAGTATTTT. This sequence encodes CASTQEGTALSDTQYF.

The CDR3 nucleotides read TGTGCCAGCAGCCCACAGGGGGCTTACACTGAAGCTTTCTTT. Translation gives CASSPQGAYTEAFF. The J gene is TRBJ1-1, the V gene TRBV27, with 9 bases matching TRBD1. Germline CDR1 and CDR2: MNHEY and SMNVEV (reference sequence). This CDR3 is built from 14 residues. The V and J ends lost 6 bases and 3 bases, in that order; junction bases with no gene match: 5.

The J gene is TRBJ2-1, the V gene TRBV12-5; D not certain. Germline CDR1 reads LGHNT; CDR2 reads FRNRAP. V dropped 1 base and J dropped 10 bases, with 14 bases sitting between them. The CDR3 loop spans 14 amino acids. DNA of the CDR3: TGTGCTAGTGGTTTGGATGCACTATCCTGGGAGCAGTTCTTC. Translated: CASGLDALSWEQFF.

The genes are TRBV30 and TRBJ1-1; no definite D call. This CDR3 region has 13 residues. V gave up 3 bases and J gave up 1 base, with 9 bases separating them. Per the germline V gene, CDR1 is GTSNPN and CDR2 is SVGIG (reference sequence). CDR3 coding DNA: TGTGCCTGGAGCTTCCAACGGAACACTGAAGCTTTCTTT. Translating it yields CAWSFQRNTEAFF.

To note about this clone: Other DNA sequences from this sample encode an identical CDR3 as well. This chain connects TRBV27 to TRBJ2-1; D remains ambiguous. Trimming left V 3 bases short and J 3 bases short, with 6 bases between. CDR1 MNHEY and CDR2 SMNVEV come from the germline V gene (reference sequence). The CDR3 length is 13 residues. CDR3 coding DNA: TGTGCCAGCAGTTTCTCTGGCTACAATGAGCAGTTCTTC. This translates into CASSFSGYNEQFF.

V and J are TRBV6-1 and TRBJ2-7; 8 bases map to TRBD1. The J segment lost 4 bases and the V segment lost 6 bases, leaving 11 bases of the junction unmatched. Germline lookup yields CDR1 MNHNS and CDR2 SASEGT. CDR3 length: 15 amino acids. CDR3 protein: CASSPGQGRGYEQYF. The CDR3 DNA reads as TGTGCCAGCAGCCCCGGACAGGGCCGGGGATACGAGCAGTACTTC.